This T cell receptor (beta chain) stems from a study of immune heterogeneity within non-small cell lung tumors (dated by TCRdb to the late 2010s). As for the study more broadly: Histology comprised a handful of squamous cell carcinomas, about nine non-squamous carcinomas and 1 tumor not otherwise specified. To look at intratumoral immune heterogeneity, the study ran whole-exome sequencing, RNA-seq and TCR beta repertoire sequencing on several spatially distinct regions taken from every NSCLC tumor. TCR repertoires were analyzed from approximately 60 tumor loci of approximately 16 patients, while transcriptome data covered only 40 to 50 loci from some eleven patients. For mutant peptides 8 to 11 amino acids long, netMHCpan-3.0 predicted neoantigen binding to the HLA alleles of each patient.

For the TCR template, genomic DNA was extracted from bulk tumor tissue, and approximately 540 ng of gDNA was amplified for each sample. During surgery, multiple biopsies were taken from each primary tumor and placed as far apart as possible within the tumor mass. The study cohort was described as untreated, and patients were newly diagnosed NSCLC cases undergoing curative surgery. Donors were some 15 newly diagnosed non-small cell lung cancer patients undergoing surgery with curative intent. A couple of independent pathologists reviewed the resected tumor masses. Only DNA and RNA samples of high quality went on to sequencing. Points the paper makes about the study in general: A statistically significant but moderate positive correlation (R roughly 0.33) was observed between local T-cell repertoire clonality and local tumor mutational burden. Within a patient, identical dominant CDR3B clonotypes were found to recur across loci, yet unique high-frequency clones were also harbored in different tumor locations. Individual patients mostly had different high-frequency TCR beta clonotypes.

This clonotype was picked up a small number of times. The antigen it binds to is not known. The sample holds no much larger clone one base away, and base qualities are not on file. The TCR beta CDR3 region was amplified with a multiplex PCR system whose first round of roughly 11 cycles used 32 V-gene forward primers and 13 J-gene reverse primers. First-round PCR used a QIAGEN Multiplex PCR Kit, and primer sequences were filed in Chinese patent CN105087789A. Illumina universal primers were added in a second PCR round performed with the Phusion High-Fidelity PCR Kit. TCR libraries were paired-end sequenced at 151 bp read length on the Illumina HiSeq X Ten platform. The paper's data handling went like this. Cutadapt was used to discard reads without multiplex PCR primers, PEAR merged the read pairs, and MiXCR with default settings called the CDR3 regions. Shannon entropy measured repertoire diversity, and clonality was calculated as one minus the Shannon entropy divided by the ln of the count of productive unique sequences. Dominant or high-frequency T-cell clones were defined as clonotypes at frequencies of at least 0.5%. The raw public data were reprocessed by TCRdb itself: fastp quality trimming at Q25, MiXCR clonotype calling, in-frame beta chains only. Each entry merges the rows of one CDR3 protein and shows their most common DNA and genes. These V and J calls originate from TCRdb's pipeline instead of the authors' own analysis. The sample has 20,000 to 25,000 distinct CDR3 sequences on record, about 29% of them singletons. The ten largest clones add up to about 4.6% of the sample.

The V and J ends are trimmed by 5 bases and 6 bases, leaving 12 bases between them. Taken from cysteine to phenylalanine, the CDR3 has 13 residues. Solely the CDR3 DNA is kept, with 39 bases framed from the first base. The germline V gene (reference sequence) yields SGHKS for CDR1 and YYEKEE for CDR2. The sequence was obtained from a man between 35 and 55 years old with non-small cell lung cancer. The rearranged segments are TRBV5-5 and TRBJ2-1; a confident D gene designation cannot be given. The sequenced sample consisted of lung tumor tissue. The sequence in DNA is TGTGCCAGCAGTGCGGTCAGTCCCAATGAGCAGTTCTTC. Its translation is CASSAVSPNEQFF. Reference TRBV5-5 and TRBJ2-1 proteins supply the regions before and after the CDR3; the full variable domain is: DAGVTQSPTHLIKTRGQQVTLRCSPISGHKSVSWYQQVLGQGPQFIFQYYEKEERGRGNFPDRFSARQFPNYSSELNVNALLLGDSALYLCASSAVSPNEQFFGPGTRLTVL.